The 9 T cell receptor beta chains below were found in one sample sequenced in a study of blood T cell repertoires in COVID-19 (dated by TCRdb to the early 2020s). The library relied on the immunoSEQ multiplex PCR assay. Here the immuneACCESS table is served through TCRdb, limited to in-frame sequences with V and J called. Missing clones are a known gap in these copies; in checked studies unresolved V genes cover under half, and the rest lacks a known reason. For this sample there are around 300,000 clones; 75% to 90% appear just once. The top ten constitute roughly 11% of the sample. The sample comprised peripheral blood. Receptors originate from a woman in her 70s with acute or convalescent COVID-19.

This chain uses TRBV20-1 with TRBJ1-1, with D unresolved. V lost 0 bases and J lost 6, with 5 bases in between. Germline lookup yields CDR1 DFQATT and CDR2 SNEGSKA (reference sequence). The length of the CDR3 is 11 residues. CDR3 coding DNA: TGCAGTGCTAGAGATCCTCCTGAAGCTTTCTTT. Its translation: CSARDPPEAFF.

The V gene is TRBV6-5, the J gene TRBJ1-5, with 7 positions matching TRBD1. This CDR3 has 15 amino acids. V trimming: 8 bases; J trimming: 0 bases; junction bases outside the gene matches: 7. Germline CDR1 reads MNHEY; CDR2 reads SVGAGI. CDR3 bases: TGTGCCAGCCGAGAACAGGGGAATAGCAATCAGCCCCAGCATTTT. Translation: CASREQGNSNQPQHF.

This rearrangement joins TRBV19 to TRBJ1-1; perhaps TRBD1 as D (5 bases). The CDR3 covers 15 residues. V was pared by 4 bases and J by 11 bases, with 23 bases between. Germline V gives CDR1 LNHDA, CDR2 SQIVND (reference sequence). The CDR3 DNA is TGTGCCAGTAGTACCGACGCACTTGGGGCACTGAAGGCTTTCTTT. Translated, it gives CASSTDALGALKAFF.

V is TRBV6-5 and J is TRBJ2-2; D is possibly TRBD1 (5 bases). The germline CDR1 and CDR2 sequences are MNHEY and SVGAGI. The CDR3 spans 15 residues. Trimming stripped 5 bases from V and 6 bases from J, with 16 bases between. Here the CDR3 reads CASSRDIGVPGELFF. The CDR3 nucleotides are TGTGCCAGCAGTCGTGACATAGGGGTCCCCGGGGAGCTGTTTTTT.

The chain couples TRBV25-1 to TRBJ2-2; 8 positions match TRBD2. V trimming: 5 bases; J trimming: 6 bases; junction bases outside the gene matches: 8. The CDR3 contains 15 residues. Germline-derived CDR1 and CDR2 are MGHDK and SYGVNS. CDR3 region: CASSSPGGGAGELFF. The CDR3 nucleotides read TGTGCCAGCAGTTCGCCGGGAGGGGGTGCCGGGGAGCTGTTTTTT. The full variable domain, rest sourced from reference TRBV25-1 and TRBJ2-2, is EADIYQTPRYLVIGTGKKITLECSQTMGHDKMYWYQQDPGMELHLIHYSYGVNSTEKGDLSSESTVSRIRTEHFPLTLESARPSHTSQYLCASSSPGGGAGELFFGEGSRLTVL.

The chain is built from TRBV30 and TRBJ1-5, with 8 bases fitting TRBD1. Unmatched junction bases numbered 7, after V lost 5 bases and J lost 4 bases. Germline lookup yields CDR1 GTSNPN and CDR2 SVGIG (reference sequence). The CDR3 loop spans 14 amino acids. CDR3 region: CAWGWTGSNQPQHF. CDR3 coding DNA: TGTGCCTGGGGATGGACAGGGTCGAATCAGCCCCAGCATTTT.

The chain couples TRBV10-1 to TRBJ2-2; 9 bases align to TRBD1. The CDR3 consists of 15 residues. The germline gives CDR1 WNHNN, CDR2 SYGVQD (reference sequence). The trim removed 7 bases at V and 5 bases at J, leaving 8 bases unmatched. This CDR3 is CASTPGQGRTGELFF. In nucleotides, the CDR3 is TGCGCCAGCACCCCGGGACAGGGTAGGACCGGGGAGCTGTTTTTT.

V gene TRBV18 combines with J gene TRBJ2-2; 13 positions agree with TRBD2. The CDR3 is 17 amino acids. V gave up 3 bases and J gave up 6 bases; unmatched junction bases: 7. Germline V lookup: CDR1 KGHSH, CDR2 LQKENI. For the CDR3, the DNA is TGTGCCAGCTCACCTTGGACTAGCGGGGGACTTGCCGGGGAGCTGTTTTTT. This encodes CASSPWTSGGLAGELFF.

The CDR3 protein is CASSLGGGIYEQYF. CDR3 sequence (DNA): TGTGCCAGCAGCTTGGGCGGGGGGATCTACGAGCAGTACTTC. The chain couples TRBV5-4 to TRBJ2-7; the match to TRBD2 covers 8 bases. Germline V gene sequence: CDR1 SGHNT, CDR2 YYREEE (reference sequence). With V trimmed by 0 bases and J by 3 bases, 2 bases remained unmatched. The CDR3 loop spans 14 amino acids.